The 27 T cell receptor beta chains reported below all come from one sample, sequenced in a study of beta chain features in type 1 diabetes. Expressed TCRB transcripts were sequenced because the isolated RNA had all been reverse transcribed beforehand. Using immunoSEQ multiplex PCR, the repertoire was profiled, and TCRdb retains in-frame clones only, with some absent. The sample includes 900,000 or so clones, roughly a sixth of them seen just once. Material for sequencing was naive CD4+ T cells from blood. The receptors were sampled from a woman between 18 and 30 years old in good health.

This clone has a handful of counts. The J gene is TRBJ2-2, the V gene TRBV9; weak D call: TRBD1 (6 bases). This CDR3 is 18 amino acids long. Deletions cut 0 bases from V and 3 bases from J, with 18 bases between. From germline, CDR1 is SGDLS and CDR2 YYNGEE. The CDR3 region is CASSVEPDSFLYTGELFF. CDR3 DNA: TGTGCCAGCAGCGTAGAGCCGGACAGCTTTCTCTACACCGGGGAGCTGTTTTTT.

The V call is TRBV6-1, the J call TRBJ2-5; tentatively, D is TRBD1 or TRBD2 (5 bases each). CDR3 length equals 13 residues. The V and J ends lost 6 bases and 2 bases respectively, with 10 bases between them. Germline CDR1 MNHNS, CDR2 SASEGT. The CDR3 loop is CASSDGAQETQYF. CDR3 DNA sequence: TGTGCCAGCAGCGACGGGGCTCAAGAGACCCAGTACTTC.

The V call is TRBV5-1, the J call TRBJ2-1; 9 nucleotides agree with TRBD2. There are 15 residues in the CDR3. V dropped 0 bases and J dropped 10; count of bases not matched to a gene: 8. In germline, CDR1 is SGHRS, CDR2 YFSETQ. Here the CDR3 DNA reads TGCGCCAGCAGCTTGGTTTCTAGCGGGGCCCTCGAGCAGTTCTTC. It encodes CASSLVSSGALEQFF.

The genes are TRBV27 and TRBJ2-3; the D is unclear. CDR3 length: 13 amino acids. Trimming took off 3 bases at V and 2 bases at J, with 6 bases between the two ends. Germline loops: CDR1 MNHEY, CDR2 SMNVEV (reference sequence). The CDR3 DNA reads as TGTGCCAGCAGTTTCAGGCACACAGATACGCAGTATTTT. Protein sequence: CASSFRHTDTQYF.

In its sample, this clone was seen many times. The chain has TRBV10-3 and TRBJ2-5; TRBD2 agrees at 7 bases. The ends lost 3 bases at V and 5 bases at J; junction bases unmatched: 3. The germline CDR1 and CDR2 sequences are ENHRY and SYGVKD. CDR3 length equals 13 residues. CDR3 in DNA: TGTGCCATCAGTGATCGGGAGGTTGAGACCCAGTACTTC. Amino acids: CAISDREVETQYF.

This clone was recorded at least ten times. CDR3 coding DNA: TGTGCCTCCTTTTCTCGGCAGTACTTC. Protein product: CASFSRQYF. The rearrangement uses TRBV21-1 and TRBJ2-7; the table's D call, TRBD2, was not checked against the DNA. TRBV21-1 is a listed pseudogene. The CDR3 runs to 9 residues.

CDR3 region: CASSLERRAATEAFF. The CDR3 nucleotides are TGCGCCAGCAGCTTGGAACGTCGGGCTGCCACTGAAGCTTTCTTT. The rearrangement links TRBV5-1 to TRBJ1-1; D ambiguous. The germline V gene encodes CDR1 SGHRS and CDR2 YFSETQ. The CDR3 length is 15 residues. Trimming removed 0 bases at V and 4 bases at J, with 13 bases between.

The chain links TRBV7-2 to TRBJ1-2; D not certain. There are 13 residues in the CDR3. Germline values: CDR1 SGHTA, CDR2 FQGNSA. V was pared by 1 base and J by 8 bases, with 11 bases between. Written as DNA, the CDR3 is TGTGCCAGCAGCTTAGACAAAGGTCGAGGCTACACCTTC. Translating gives CASSLDKGRGYTF. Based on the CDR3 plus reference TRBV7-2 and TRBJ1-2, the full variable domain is GAGVSQSPSNKVTEKGKDVELRCDPISGHTALYWYRQSLGQGLEFLIYFQGNSAPDKSGLPSDRFSAERTGGSVSTLTIQRTQQEDSAVYLCASSLDKGRGYTFGSGTRLTVV.

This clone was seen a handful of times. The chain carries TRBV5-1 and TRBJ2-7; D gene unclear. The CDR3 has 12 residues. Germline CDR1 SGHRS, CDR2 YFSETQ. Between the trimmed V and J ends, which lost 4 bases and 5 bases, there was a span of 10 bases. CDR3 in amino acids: CASSMDLHEQYF. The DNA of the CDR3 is TGCGCCAGCAGCATGGACCTACACGAGCAGTACTTC.

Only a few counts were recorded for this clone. Here the CDR3 reads CASSKALQGEYQVQETQYF. CDR3 DNA: TGTGCCAGCAGCAAAGCGCTTCAGGGGGAGTATCAGGTGCAAGAGACCCAGTACTTC. The chain carries TRBV21-1 and TRBJ2-5; the D call in the table, TRBD1, was not verified against the DNA. TRBV21-1 is designated a pseudogene. This CDR3 region has 19 residues.

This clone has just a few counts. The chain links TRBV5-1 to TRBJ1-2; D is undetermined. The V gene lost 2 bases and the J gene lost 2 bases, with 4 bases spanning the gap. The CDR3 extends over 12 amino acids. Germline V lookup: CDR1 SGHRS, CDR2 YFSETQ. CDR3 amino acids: CASSFENYGYTF. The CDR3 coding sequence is TGCGCCAGCAGCTTCGAAAACTATGGCTACACCTTC.

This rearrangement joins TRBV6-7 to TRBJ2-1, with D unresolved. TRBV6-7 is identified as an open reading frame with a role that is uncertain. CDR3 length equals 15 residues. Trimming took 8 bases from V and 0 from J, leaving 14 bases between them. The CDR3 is CASSRHPFSYNEQFF. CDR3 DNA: TGTGCCAGCTCACGACACCCCTTCTCCTACAATGAGCAGTTCTTC.

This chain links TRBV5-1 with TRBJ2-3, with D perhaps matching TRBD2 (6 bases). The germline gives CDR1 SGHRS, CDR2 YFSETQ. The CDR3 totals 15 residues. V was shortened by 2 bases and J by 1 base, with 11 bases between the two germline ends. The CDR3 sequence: CASSLSGLRTDTQYF. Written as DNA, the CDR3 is TGCGCCAGCAGCTTATCGGGACTTCGCACAGATACGCAGTATTTT.

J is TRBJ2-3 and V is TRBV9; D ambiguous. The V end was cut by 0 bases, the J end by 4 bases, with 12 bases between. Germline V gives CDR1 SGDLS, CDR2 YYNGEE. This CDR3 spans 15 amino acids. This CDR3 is CASSVGYRIADTQYF. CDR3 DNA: TGTGCCAGCAGCGTAGGATATCGAATCGCAGATACGCAGTATTTT.

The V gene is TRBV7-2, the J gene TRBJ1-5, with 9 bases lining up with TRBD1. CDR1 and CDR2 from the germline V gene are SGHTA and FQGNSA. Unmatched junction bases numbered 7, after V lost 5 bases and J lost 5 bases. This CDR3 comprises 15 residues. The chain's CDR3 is CASSRGTGIYQPQHF. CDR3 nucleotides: TGTGCCAGCAGCCGTGGGACAGGGATATATCAGCCCCAGCATTTT.

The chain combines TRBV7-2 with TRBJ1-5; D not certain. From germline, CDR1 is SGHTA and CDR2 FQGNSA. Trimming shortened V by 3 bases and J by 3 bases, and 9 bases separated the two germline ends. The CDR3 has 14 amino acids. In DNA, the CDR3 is TGTGCCAGCAGCTTGTTGGGGATCAATCAGCCCCAGCATTTT. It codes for CASSLLGINQPQHF.

The CDR3 DNA follows: TGTGCCAGCAGTTACTCCCTAGCCTCCAGCATTCAGTACTTC. Amino acid sequence: CASSYSLASSIQYF. The chain uses TRBV6-5 and TRBJ2-4; D perhaps matches TRBD2 (5 bases). The CDR3 length is 14 residues. Germline-derived CDR1 and CDR2 are MNHEY and SVGAGI. V lost 0 bases and J 9 bases, leaving 12 bases between the germline ends.

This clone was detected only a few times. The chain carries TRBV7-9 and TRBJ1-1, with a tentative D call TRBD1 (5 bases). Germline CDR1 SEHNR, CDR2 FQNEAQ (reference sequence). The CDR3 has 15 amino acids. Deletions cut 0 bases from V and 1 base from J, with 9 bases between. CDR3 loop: CASSLARGWNTEAFF. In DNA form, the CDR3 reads TGTGCCAGCAGCTTAGCTAGGGGTTGGAACACTGAAGCTTTCTTT.

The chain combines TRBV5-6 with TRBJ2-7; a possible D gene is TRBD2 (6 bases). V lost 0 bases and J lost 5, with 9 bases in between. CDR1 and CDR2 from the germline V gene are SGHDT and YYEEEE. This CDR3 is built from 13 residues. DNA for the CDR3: TGTGCCAGCAGCTTGGGACTAGTGGACGAGCAGTACTTC. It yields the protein CASSLGLVDEQYF.

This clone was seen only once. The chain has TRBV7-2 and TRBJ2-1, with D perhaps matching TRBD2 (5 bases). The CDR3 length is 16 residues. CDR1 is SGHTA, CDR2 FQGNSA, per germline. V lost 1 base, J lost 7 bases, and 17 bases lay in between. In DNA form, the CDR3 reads TGTGCCAGCAGCTTAGTGGCTTTAGAGGGCGGGAATGAGCAGTTCTTC. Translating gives CASSLVALEGGNEQFF.

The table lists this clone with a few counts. CDR3 loop: CASSFLRDRSHEQYF. The CDR3 nucleotides are TGTGCCAGCAGCTTTTTAAGGGACAGGTCCCACGAGCAGTACTTC. The genes are TRBV11-2 and TRBJ2-5; 8 bases are a match to TRBD1. The J call may be incorrect, as the DNA end agrees better with TRBJ2-7. Germline CDR1 SGHAT, CDR2 FQNNGV. This CDR3 contains 15 residues.

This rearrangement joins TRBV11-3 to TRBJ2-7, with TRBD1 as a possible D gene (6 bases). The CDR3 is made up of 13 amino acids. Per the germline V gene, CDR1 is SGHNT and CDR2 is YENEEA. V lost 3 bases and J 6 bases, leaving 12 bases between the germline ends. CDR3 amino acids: CASSFSGAGEQYF. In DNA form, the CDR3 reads TGTGCCAGCAGCTTCTCAGGGGCGGGCGAGCAGTACTTC.

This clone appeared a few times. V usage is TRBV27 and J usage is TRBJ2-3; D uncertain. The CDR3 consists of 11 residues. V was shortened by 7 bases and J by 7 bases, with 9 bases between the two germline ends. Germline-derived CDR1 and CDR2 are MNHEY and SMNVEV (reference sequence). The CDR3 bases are TGTGCCAGCATCCTGGGCCATACGCAGTATTTT. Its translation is CASILGHTQYF.

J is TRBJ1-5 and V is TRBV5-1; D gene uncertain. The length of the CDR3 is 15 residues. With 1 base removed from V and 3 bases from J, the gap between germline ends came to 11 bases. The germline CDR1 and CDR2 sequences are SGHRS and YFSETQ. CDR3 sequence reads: CASSLSSGHNQPQHF. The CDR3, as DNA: TGCGCCAGCAGCTTGAGCTCAGGTCACAATCAGCCCCAGCATTTT.

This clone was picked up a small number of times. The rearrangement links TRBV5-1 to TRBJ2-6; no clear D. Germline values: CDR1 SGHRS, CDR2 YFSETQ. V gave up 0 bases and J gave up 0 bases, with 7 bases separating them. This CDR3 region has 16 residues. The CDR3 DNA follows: TGCGCCAGCAGCTTGGAACCGGTCTCTGGGGCCAACGTCCTGACTTTC. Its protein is CASSLEPVSGANVLTF.

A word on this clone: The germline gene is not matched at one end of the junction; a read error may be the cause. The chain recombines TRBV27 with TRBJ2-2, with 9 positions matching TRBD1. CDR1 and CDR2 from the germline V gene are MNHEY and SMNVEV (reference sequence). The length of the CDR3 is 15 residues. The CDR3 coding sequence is TGTGCCAGCCGTGTGGGGACAGGGAACCCCGGGGAGCTGTTTTTT. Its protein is CASRVGTGNPGELFF.

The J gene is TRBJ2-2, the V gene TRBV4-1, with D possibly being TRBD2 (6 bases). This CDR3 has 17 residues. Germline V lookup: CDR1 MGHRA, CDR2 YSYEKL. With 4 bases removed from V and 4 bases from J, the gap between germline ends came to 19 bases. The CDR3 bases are TGCGCCAGCAGCCCCGAACCGGGACGGAGGGGCACCGGGGAGCTGTTTTTT. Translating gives CASSPEPGRRGTGELFF.